The subject of this entry is one T cell receptor beta chain. The length of the CDR3 is 15 residues. J gave up 0 bases and V 4 bases, and 6 bases lay outside the gene matches. Germline assignment: CDR1 MGHRA and CDR2 YSYEKL. The data were obtained in a study of blood T cell repertoires in COVID-19. At the level of the study: Material from acute and convalescent COVID-19 was sourced from the United States, Italy and Spain. In each case, the material was cDNA or gDNA derived from T cells, B-cell-depleted T cells, or PBMCs.

In the authors' methods: By means of reference gene primer amplification, nucleated cell counts were estimated. Data came from immunoSEQ multiplex PCR; TCRdb stores just in-frame clones and leaves some out. The DNA was the basis for D and trimming; V, J and clone size are from that table. This sample has 85,000 to 130,000 clones, with 85% to 90% found just once. What was sequenced was peripheral blood. This receptor was taken from a man aged 45-65 years with acute or convalescent COVID-19. This chain joins TRBV4-1 and TRBJ2-7; 7 bases are a match to TRBD2. The CDR3 DNA follows: TGCGCCAGCAGCCTCCTGGGAGGGGACTCCTACGAGCAGTACTTC. The encoded protein is CASSLLGGDSYEQYF.